This T cell receptor beta chain emerged from a study of PD-1 blockade in classical Hodgkin lymphoma. This CDR3 spans 15 amino acids. Germline CDR1 is MNHEY and CDR2 is SVGAGI. Trimming at V came to 6 bases and at J to 0 bases, leaving 5 bases not matched to a gene. Profiling relied on immunoSEQ multiplex PCR, and the TCRdb table lists in-frame clones only, not all of them. The data contain tens of thousands of clones, around 80% of them singletons. Time point of the sample: cycle 4 day 1 (C4D1), after less than 7 weeks of nivolumab. Each patient experienced a relapse that followed autologous stem cell transplantation, and brentuximab vedotin exposure varied. Points on this clone: What it binds is not known.

Findings and caveats of the study: Repertoire differences lack defined causes, possibly disease activity or prior therapy.

This chain joins TRBV6-5 and TRBJ2-7; 10 bases fit TRBD2. The sample consisted of peripheral blood mononuclear cells (PBMCs), taken before the fourth cycle of nivolumab. The sequence was obtained from a human donor with classical Hodgkin lymphoma. For the CDR3, the DNA is TGTGCCAGCAGCTGGACTAGCGGAAGCTCCTACGAGCAGTACTTC. It codes for CASSWTSGSSYEQYF.